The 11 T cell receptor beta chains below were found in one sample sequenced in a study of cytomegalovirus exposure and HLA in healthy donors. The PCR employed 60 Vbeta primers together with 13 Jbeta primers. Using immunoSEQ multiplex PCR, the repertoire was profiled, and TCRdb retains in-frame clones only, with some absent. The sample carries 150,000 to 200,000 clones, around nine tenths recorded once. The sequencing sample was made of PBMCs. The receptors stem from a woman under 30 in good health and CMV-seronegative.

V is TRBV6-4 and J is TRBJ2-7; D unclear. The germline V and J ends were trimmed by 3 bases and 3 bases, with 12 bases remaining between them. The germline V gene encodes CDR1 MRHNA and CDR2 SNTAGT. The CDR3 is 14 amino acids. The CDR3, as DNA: TGTGCCAGCAGTGAAGAAGGCGGTAGCTACGAGCAGTACTTC. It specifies CASSEEGGSYEQYF.

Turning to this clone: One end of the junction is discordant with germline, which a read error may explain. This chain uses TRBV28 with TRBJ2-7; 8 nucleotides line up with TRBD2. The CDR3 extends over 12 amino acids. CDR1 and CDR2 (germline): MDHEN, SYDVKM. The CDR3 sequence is CASSLYGGEVDF. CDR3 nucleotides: TGTGCCAGCAGTTTGTACGGGGGGGAAGTGGACTTC.

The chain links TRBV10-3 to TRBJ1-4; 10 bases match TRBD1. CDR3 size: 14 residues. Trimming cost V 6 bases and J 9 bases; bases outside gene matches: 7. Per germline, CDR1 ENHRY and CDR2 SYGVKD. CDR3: CAIRGTGERKKLFF. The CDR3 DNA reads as TGTGCCATCAGGGGGACAGGGGAAAGGAAAAAACTGTTTTTT.

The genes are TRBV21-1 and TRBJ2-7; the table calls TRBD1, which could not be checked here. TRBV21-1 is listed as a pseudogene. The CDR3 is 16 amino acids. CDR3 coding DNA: TGTGCCAGCAGCAAAGATACAGGGGGCGCCGATTACGAGCAGTACTTC. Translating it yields CASSKDTGGADYEQYF.

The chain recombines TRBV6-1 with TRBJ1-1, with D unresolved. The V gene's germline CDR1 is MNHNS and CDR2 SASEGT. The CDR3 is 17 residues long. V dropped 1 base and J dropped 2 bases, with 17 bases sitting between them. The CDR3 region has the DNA TGTGCCAGCAGTGAAGGGCCGGTCTTGGAGCTCAACACTGAAGCTTTCTTT. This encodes CASSEGPVLELNTEAFF.

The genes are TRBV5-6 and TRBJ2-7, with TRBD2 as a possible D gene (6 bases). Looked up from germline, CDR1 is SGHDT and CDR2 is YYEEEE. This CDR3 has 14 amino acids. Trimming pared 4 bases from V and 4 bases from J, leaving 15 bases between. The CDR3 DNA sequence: TGTGCCAGCAGCCCGGGACTGGCTGAATACGAGCAGTACTTC. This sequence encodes CASSPGLAEYEQYF.

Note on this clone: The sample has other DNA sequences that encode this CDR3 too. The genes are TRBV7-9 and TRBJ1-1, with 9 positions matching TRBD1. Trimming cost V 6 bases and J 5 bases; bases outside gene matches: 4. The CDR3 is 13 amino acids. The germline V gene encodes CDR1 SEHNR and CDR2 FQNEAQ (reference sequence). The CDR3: CASSPGQGTEAFF. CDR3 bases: TGTGCCAGCAGTCCTGGACAGGGGACTGAAGCTTTCTTT.

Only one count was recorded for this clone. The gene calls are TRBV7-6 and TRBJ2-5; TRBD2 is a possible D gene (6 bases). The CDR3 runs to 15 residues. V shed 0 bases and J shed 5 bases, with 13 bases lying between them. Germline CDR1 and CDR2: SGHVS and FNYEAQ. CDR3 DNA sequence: TGTGCCAGCAGCTTAGCCGGGACTCCTTCGGAGACCCAGTACTTC. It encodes CASSLAGTPSETQYF.

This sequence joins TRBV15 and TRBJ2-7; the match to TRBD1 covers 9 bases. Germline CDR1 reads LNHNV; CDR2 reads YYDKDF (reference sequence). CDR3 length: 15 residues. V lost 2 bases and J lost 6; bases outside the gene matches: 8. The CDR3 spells CATSRSGTGSPEQYF. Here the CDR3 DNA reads TGTGCCACCAGCAGAAGTGGGACAGGGTCACCCGAGCAGTACTTC.

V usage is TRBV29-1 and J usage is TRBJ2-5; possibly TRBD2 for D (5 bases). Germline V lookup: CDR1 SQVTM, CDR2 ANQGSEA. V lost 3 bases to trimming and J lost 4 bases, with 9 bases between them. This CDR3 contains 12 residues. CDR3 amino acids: CSVDEGSETQYF. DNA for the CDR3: TGCAGCGTTGACGAGGGATCAGAGACCCAGTACTTC.

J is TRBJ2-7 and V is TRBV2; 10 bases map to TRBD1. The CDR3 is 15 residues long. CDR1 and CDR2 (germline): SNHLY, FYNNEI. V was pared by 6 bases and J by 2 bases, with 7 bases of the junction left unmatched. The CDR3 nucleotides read TGTGCCAGCAGGACGGGACAGGGGTTCACCTACGAGCAGTACTTC. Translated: CASRTGQGFTYEQYF.